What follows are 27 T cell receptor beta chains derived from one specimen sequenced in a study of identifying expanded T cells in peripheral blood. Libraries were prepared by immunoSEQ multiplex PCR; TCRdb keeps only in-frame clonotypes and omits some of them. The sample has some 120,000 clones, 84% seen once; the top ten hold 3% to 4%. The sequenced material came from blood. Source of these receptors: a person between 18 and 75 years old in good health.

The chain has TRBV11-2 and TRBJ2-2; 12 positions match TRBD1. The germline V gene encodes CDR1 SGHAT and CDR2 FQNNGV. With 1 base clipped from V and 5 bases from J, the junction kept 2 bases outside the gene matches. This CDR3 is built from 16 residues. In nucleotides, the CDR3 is TGTGCCAGCAGCTTAGGGGACAGGGGGCGGACCGGGGAGCTGTTTTTT. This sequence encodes CASSLGDRGRTGELFF.

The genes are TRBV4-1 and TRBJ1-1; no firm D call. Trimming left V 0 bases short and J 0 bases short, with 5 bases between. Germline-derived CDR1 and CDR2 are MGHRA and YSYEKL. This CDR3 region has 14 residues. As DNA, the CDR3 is TGCGCCAGCAGCCAAGATAGCATGAACACTGAAGCTTTCTTT. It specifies CASSQDSMNTEAFF.

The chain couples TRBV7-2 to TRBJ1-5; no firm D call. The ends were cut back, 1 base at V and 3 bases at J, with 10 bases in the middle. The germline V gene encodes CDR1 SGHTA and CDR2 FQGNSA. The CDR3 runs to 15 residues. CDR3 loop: CASSLVRQINQPQHF. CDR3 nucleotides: TGTGCCAGCAGCTTAGTAAGGCAAATCAATCAGCCCCAGCATTTT.

The CDR3 here is CASRQGASYNSPLHF. CDR3 DNA: TGTGCCAGTAGGCAGGGGGCCTCCTATAATTCACCCCTCCACTTT. The chain combines TRBV19 with TRBJ1-6; TRBD1 matches at 8 bases. Trimming cost V 6 bases and J 0 bases; bases outside gene matches: 1. This CDR3 is built from 15 residues. Germline-derived CDR1 and CDR2 are LNHDA and SQIVND (reference sequence). Supplemented by reference TRBV19 and TRBJ1-6, the full variable domain reads DGGITQSPKYLFRKEGQNVTLSCEQNLNHDAMYWYRQDPGQGLRLIYYSQIVNDFQKGDIAEGYSVSREKKESFPLTVTSAQKNPTAFYLCASRQGASYNSPLHFGNGTRLTVT.

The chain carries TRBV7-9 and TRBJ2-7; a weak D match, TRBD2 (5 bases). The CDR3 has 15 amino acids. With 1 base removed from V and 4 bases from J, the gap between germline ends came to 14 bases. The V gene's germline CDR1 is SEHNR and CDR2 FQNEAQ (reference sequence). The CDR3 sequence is CASSLGSGKWYEQYF. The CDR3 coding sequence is TGTGCCAGCAGCTTAGGGTCGGGGAAGTGGTACGAGCAGTACTTC.

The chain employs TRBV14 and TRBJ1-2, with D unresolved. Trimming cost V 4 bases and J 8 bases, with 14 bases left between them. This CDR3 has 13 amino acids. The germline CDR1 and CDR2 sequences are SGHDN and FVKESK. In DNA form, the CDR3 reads TGTGCCAGCAGCCGGGTCCCCGGGATAGGCTACACCTTC. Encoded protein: CASSRVPGIGYTF.

For the CDR3, the DNA is TGTGCCAGTAGGCGCGCCTTTCTGGACGAGCAGTACTTC. Translating it yields CASRRAFLDEQYF. This chain uses TRBV19 with TRBJ2-7; D uncertain. The V end was cut by 6 bases, the J end by 5 bases, with 14 bases between. Germline-derived CDR1 and CDR2 are LNHDA and SQIVND (reference sequence). The CDR3 spans 13 residues.

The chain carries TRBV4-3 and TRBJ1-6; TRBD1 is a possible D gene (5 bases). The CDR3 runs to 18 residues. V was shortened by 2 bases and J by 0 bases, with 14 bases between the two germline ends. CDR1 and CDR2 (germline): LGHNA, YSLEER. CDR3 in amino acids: CASSQSNYRGSYNSPLHF. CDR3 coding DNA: TGCGCCAGCAGCCAATCGAATTATAGGGGCTCCTATAATTCACCCCTCCACTTT.

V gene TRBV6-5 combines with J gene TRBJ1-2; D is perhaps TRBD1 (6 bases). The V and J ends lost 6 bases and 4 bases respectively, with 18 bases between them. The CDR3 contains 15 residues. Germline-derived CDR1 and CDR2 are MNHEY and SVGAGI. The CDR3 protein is CASSLTGLYSYGYTF. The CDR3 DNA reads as TGTGCCAGCAGCCTCACAGGGCTCTACTCCTATGGCTACACCTTC.

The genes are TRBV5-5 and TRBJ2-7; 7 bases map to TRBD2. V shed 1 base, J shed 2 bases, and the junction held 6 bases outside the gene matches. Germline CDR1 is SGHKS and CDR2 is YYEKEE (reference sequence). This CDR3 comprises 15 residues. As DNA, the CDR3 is TGTGCCAGCAGCTTGCATCCGGGGGGAACCTACGAGCAGTACTTC. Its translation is CASSLHPGGTYEQYF. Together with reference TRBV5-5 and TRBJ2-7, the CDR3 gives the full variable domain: DAGVTQSPTHLIKTRGQQVTLRCSPISGHKSVSWYQQVLGQGPQFIFQYYEKEERGRGNFPDRFSARQFPNYSSELNVNALLLGDSALYLCASSLHPGGTYEQYFGPGTRLTVT.

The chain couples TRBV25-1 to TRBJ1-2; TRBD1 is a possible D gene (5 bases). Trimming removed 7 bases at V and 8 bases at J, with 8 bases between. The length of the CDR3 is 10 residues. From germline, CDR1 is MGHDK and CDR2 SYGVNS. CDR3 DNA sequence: TGTGCCAGCAAGGGGCGCGGCTACACCTTC. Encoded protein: CASKGRGYTF.

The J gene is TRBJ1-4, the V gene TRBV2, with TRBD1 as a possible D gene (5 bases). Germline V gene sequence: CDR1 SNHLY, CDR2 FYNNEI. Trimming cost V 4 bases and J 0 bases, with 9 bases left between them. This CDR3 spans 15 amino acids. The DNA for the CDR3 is TGTGCCAGCAGTGGGGTGGGGCCAACTAATGAAAAACTGTTTTTT. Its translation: CASSGVGPTNEKLFF.

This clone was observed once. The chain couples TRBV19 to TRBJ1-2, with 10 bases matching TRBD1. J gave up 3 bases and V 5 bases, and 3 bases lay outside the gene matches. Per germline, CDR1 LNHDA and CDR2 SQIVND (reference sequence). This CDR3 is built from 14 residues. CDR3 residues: CASSADRGDYGYTF. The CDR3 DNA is TGTGCCAGTAGTGCGGACAGGGGGGACTATGGCTACACCTTC. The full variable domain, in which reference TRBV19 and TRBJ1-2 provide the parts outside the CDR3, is DGGITQSPKYLFRKEGQNVTLSCEQNLNHDAMYWYRQDPGQGLRLIYYSQIVNDFQKGDIAEGYSVSREKKESFPLTVTSAQKNPTAFYLCASSADRGDYGYTFGSGTRLTVV.

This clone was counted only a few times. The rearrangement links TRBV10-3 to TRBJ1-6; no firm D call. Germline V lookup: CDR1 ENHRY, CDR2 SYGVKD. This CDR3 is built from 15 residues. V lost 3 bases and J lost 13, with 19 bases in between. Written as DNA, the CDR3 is TGTGCCATCAGTGAAATTTTGGCCGGGAATGCGCCCCTCCACTTT. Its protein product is CAISEILAGNAPLHF.

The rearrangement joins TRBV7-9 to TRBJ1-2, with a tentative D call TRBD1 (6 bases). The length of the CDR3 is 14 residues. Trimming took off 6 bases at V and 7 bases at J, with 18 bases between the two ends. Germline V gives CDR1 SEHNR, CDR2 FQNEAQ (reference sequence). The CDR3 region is CASRPPGGFTGYTF. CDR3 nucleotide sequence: TGTGCCAGCAGACCTCCGGGGGGCTTTACTGGCTACACCTTC.

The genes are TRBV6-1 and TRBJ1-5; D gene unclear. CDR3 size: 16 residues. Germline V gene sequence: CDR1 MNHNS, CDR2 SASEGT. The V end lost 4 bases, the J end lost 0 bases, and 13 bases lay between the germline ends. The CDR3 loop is CASSVWRELSNQPQHF. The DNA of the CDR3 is TGTGCCAGCAGTGTGTGGAGAGAGCTTAGCAATCAGCCCCAGCATTTT.

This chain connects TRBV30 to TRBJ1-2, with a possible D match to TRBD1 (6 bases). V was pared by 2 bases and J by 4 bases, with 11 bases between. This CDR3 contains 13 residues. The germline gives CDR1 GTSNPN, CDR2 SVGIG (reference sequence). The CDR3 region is CAWSPDSSYGYTF. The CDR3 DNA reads TGTGCCTGGAGTCCGGACAGCAGCTATGGCTACACCTTC.

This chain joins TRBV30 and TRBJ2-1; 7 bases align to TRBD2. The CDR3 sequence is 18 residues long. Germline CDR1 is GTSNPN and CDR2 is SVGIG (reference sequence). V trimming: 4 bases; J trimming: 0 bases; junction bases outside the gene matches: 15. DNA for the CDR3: TGTGCCTGGACGGGGGGAGGCTCGGCTTCTAGCTCCTACAATGAGCAGTTCTTC. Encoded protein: CAWTGGGSASSSYNEQFF.

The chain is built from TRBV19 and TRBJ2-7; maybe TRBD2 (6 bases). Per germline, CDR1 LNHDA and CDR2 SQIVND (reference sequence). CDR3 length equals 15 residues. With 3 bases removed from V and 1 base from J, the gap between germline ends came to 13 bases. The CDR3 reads CASSIGGAGSYEQYF. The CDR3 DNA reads TGTGCCAGTAGTATTGGAGGGGCGGGATCCTACGAGCAGTACTTC.

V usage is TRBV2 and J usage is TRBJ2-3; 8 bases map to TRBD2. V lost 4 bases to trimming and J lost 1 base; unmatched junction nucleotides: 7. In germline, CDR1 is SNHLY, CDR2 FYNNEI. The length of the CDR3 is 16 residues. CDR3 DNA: TGTGCCAGCAGTGTTCCCTCGGGGGGGGGCACAGATACGCAGTATTTT. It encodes CASSVPSGGGTDTQYF.

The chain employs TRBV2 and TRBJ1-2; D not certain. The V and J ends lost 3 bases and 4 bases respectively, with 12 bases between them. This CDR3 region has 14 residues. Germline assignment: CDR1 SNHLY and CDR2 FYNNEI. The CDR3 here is CASSDKQTSYGYTF. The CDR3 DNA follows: TGTGCCAGCAGTGACAAACAGACTTCCTATGGCTACACCTTC.

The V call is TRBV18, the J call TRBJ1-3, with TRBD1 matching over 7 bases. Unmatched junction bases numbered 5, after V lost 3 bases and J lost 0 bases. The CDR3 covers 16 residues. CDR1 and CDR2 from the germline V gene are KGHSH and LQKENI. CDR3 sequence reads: CASSPTGISSGNTIYF. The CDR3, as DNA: TGTGCCAGCTCACCGACAGGGATCTCCTCTGGAAACACCATATATTTT.

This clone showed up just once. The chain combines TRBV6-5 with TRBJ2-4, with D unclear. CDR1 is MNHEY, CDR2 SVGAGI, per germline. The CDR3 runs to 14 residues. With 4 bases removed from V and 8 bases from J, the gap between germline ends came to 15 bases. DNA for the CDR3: TGTGCCAGCAGTTCTCGAGAGAAGGGTCACATTCAGTACTTC. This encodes CASSSREKGHIQYF.

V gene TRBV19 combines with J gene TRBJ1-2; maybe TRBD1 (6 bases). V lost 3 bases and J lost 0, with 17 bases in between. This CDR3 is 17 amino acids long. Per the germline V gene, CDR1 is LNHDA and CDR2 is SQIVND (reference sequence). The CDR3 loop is CASSIAWGAPPNYGYTF. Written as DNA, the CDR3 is TGTGCCAGTAGTATTGCTTGGGGGGCACCACCTAACTATGGCTACACCTTC.

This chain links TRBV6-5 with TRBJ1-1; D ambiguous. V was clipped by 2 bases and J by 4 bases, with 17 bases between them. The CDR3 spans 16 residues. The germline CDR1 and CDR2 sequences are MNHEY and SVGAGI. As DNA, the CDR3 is TGTGCCAGCAGTTACCGCTCCCAGGTGGGAAGCACTGAAGCTTTCTTT. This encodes CASSYRSQVGSTEAFF.

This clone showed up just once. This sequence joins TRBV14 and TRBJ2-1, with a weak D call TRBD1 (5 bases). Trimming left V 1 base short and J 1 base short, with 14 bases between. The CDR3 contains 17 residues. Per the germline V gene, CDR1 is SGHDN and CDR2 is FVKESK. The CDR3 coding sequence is TGTGCCAGCAGCCAAGCCAGGGTCGGTCTATCCTACAATGAGCAGTTCTTC. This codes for CASSQARVGLSYNEQFF.

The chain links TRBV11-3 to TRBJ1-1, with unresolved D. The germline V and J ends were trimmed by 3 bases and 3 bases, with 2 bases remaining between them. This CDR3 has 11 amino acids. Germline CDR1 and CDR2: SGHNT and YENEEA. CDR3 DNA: TGTGCCAGCAGCTTGGACACTGAAGCTTTCTTT. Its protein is CASSLDTEAFF.